Listed here are 21 T cell receptor beta chains from one sample, sequenced in a study of T cells in localized non-small cell lung cancer. The repertoire was sequenced with immunoSEQ multiplex PCR; TCRdb's copy has only in-frame clones and lacks some. The sample consists of 45,000 to 60,000 clones, around 80% of them appearing once. The input for sequencing was PBMCs, taken before any cancer treatment. These receptors all come from a woman aged 40 to 75 with stage II lung adenocarcinoma.

CDR3 region: CASGRRGGLYEQYF. CDR3 in DNA: TGTGCCAGCGGCAGGAGAGGGGGATTATACGAGCAGTACTTC. The chain links TRBV28 to TRBJ2-7, with a tentative D call TRBD1 (6 bases). The CDR3 extends over 14 amino acids. The V end was cut by 8 bases, the J end by 4 bases, with 18 bases between. The germline gives CDR1 MDHEN, CDR2 SYDVKM.

The CDR3 region is CASSLQGQPQHF. CDR3 in DNA: TGTGCCAGCAGCTTACAGGGTCAGCCCCAGCATTTT. V is TRBV7-2 and J is TRBJ1-5, with a possible D match to TRBD1 (5 bases). This CDR3 region has 12 residues. CDR1 and CDR2 from the germline V gene are SGHTA and FQGNSA. Trimming stripped 2 bases from V and 6 bases from J, with 5 bases between.

V and J are TRBV19 and TRBJ1-2, with 8 bases matching TRBD1. This CDR3 spans 17 amino acids. Trimming took 3 bases from V and 1 from J; bases not matched to a gene: 10. In germline, CDR1 is LNHDA, CDR2 SQIVND (reference sequence). The CDR3 sequence: CASSIATGGRLNYGYTF. CDR3 DNA sequence: TGTGCCAGTAGTATCGCCACAGGGGGTCGACTTAACTATGGCTACACCTTC.

The J gene is TRBJ1-5, the V gene TRBV6-5; TRBD1 might be the D (6 bases). The CDR3 extends over 15 amino acids. Germline lookup yields CDR1 MNHEY and CDR2 SVGAGI. Trimming cost V 2 bases and J 1 base, with 9 bases left between them. The CDR3 sequence: CASSYKGGSNQPQHF. The DNA of the CDR3 is TGTGCCAGCAGTTACAAGGGGGGAAGCAATCAGCCCCAGCATTTT.

V and J are TRBV7-6 and TRBJ2-7; D is uncertain. The CDR3 runs 15 residues. V was trimmed by 1 base and J by 3 bases, leaving 13 bases between them. CDR1 and CDR2 from the germline V gene are SGHVS and FNYEAQ. CDR3 loop: CASSLGSGILYEQYF. The CDR3 region has the DNA TGTGCCAGCAGCTTAGGATCAGGCATCCTCTACGAGCAGTACTTC. Together with reference TRBV7-6 and TRBJ2-7, the CDR3 gives the full variable domain: GAGVSQSPRYKVTKRGQDVALRCDPISGHVSLYWYRQALGQGPEFLTYFNYEAQQDKSGLPNDRFSAERPEGSISTLTIQRTEQRDSAMYRCASSLGSGILYEQYFGPGTRLTVT.

This clone was found a few times. In DNA, the CDR3 is TGTGCCAGCAGCGTATCTGGGGCGCAGGATCAGCCCCAGCATTTT. It specifies CASSVSGAQDQPQHF. The chain recombines TRBV9 with TRBJ1-5, with D maybe TRBD1 (5 bases). This CDR3 has 15 residues. V was pared by 1 base and J by 5 bases, with 13 bases between. Germline CDR1 reads SGDLS; CDR2 reads YYNGEE.

The chain uses TRBV6-1 and TRBJ2-7; 7 nucleotides line up with TRBD1. This CDR3 is 14 amino acids long. Trimming took 5 bases from V and 6 from J; bases not matched to a gene: 10. Germline values: CDR1 MNHNS, CDR2 SASEGT. The CDR3 coding sequence is TGTGCCAGCAGTCGTCGGGACAGTACCCTCGAGCAGTACTTC. Translating gives CASSRRDSTLEQYF.

This chain uses TRBV5-6 with TRBJ2-3, with 9 bases identical to TRBD2. V shed 3 bases and J 2 bases; nucleotides not matched to a gene: 4. Germline CDR1 reads SGHDT; CDR2 reads YYEEEE. The CDR3 is made up of 15 amino acids. CDR3 in DNA: TGTGCCAGCAGCTCCTTAGCGGGGGTCACAGATACGCAGTATTTT. As protein: CASSSLAGVTDTQYF.

The chain employs TRBV7-2 and TRBJ2-7; D ambiguous. Trimming removed 1 base at V and 5 bases at J, with 9 bases between. Germline V gives CDR1 SGHTA, CDR2 FQGNSA. There are 13 residues in the CDR3. The CDR3 is CASSLGGRDEQYF. CDR3 in DNA: TGTGCCAGCAGCTTAGGAGGTAGGGACGAGCAGTACTTC.

This clone was found a few times. The V gene is TRBV2, the J gene TRBJ2-2; D is ambiguous. This CDR3 contains 14 residues. Germline CDR1 SNHLY, CDR2 FYNNEI. Trimming cost V 3 bases and J 1 base, with 6 bases left between them. The CDR3 loop is CASSDRVNTGELFF. In DNA, the CDR3 is TGTGCCAGCAGTGACAGAGTGAACACCGGGGAGCTGTTTTTT.

This chain links TRBV7-9 with TRBJ1-6; D not resolved. Trimming shortened V by 1 base and J by 10 bases, and 11 bases separated the two germline ends. Germline CDR1 is SEHNR and CDR2 is FQNEAQ (reference sequence). This CDR3 is 14 amino acids long. The CDR3, as DNA: TGTGCCAGCAGCTTAGACTCTCTGACCTCACCCCTCCACTTT. Translation: CASSLDSLTSPLHF.

Comments on this clone: Other DNA sequences in this sample translate to the same CDR3. This chain joins TRBV12-5 and TRBJ1-2, with D hard to call. Germline-derived CDR1 and CDR2 are LGHNT and FRNRAP. The CDR3 loop spans 12 amino acids. V dropped 3 bases and J dropped 1 base, with 3 bases sitting between them. CDR3 in amino acids: CASGFSNYGYTF. The DNA of the CDR3 is TGTGCTAGTGGTTTCAGTAACTATGGCTACACCTTC.

The chain uses TRBV9 and TRBJ2-5; 9 bases agree with TRBD2. The CDR3 loop spans 15 amino acids. Germline CDR1 reads SGDLS; CDR2 reads YYNGEE. Trimming at V came to 3 bases and at J to 2 bases, leaving 5 bases not matched to a gene. This CDR3 reads CASSARLAAQETQYF. CDR3 sequence (DNA): TGTGCCAGCAGCGCCCGACTAGCGGCGCAAGAGACCCAGTACTTC.

The chain joins TRBV28 to TRBJ2-1; perhaps TRBD1 as D (5 bases). From germline, CDR1 is MDHEN and CDR2 SYDVKM. The CDR3 has 15 residues. V lost 6 bases to trimming and J lost 0 bases, with 12 bases between them. CDR3 coding DNA: TGTGCCAGCAGCAGGGCCGAGGCCTCCTACAATGAGCAGTTCTTC. It encodes CASSRAEASYNEQFF.

The chain joins TRBV4-1 to TRBJ2-6; D not resolved. CDR1 is MGHRA and CDR2 is YSYEKL in the germline V gene. The CDR3 contains 18 residues. Trimming shortened V by 4 bases and J by 0 bases, and 16 bases separated the two germline ends. CDR3 protein: CASSRPTEVSSGANVLTF. CDR3 DNA sequence: TGCGCCAGCAGCCGCCCGACTGAAGTAAGCTCTGGGGCCAACGTCCTGACTTTC.

The chain combines TRBV6-1 with TRBJ2-1; maybe TRBD2 (6 bases). The CDR3 has 14 amino acids. CDR1 is MNHNS, CDR2 SASEGT, per germline. V was pared by 6 bases and J by 1 base, with 10 bases between. CDR3 residues: CASSGGTSYNEQFF. In nucleotides, the CDR3 is TGTGCCAGCAGCGGCGGGACTTCCTACAATGAGCAGTTCTTC.

The chain has TRBV5-6 and TRBJ2-7; 7 bases fit TRBD1. After removal of 2 bases from V and 1 base from J, the junction contained 6 bases not matched to a gene. Looked up from germline, CDR1 is SGHDT and CDR2 is YYEEEE. This CDR3 is 15 amino acids long. The DNA for the CDR3 is TGTGCCAGCAGCTTTTTCGGACAGGCGTCCTACGAGCAGTACTTC. This gives the protein CASSFFGQASYEQYF.

The rearrangement uses TRBV7-9 and TRBJ1-3, with unresolved D. The CDR3 runs to 14 residues. V lost 3 bases and J 0 bases, leaving 6 bases between the germline ends. Per germline, CDR1 SEHNR and CDR2 FQNEAQ (reference sequence). The CDR3 protein is CASSLIGSGNTIYF. CDR3 DNA: TGTGCCAGCAGCTTGATTGGCTCTGGAAACACCATATATTTT.

This clone was seen only a few times. A junction end diverges from the germline sequence, so it may reflect a read error. The chain is built from TRBV7-7 and TRBJ2-5; 9 nucleotides match TRBD2. Germline V gene lookup returns CDR1 SSHAT and CDR2 FNYEAQ (reference sequence). The CDR3 contains 15 residues. CDR3: CASSLAGTSKETQYF. DNA of the CDR3: TGTGCTAGCAGCTTAGCCGGGACTAGCAAGGAGACCCAGTACTTC.

The J gene is TRBJ1-1, the V gene TRBV7-9; TRBD1 might be the D (5 bases). CDR1 and CDR2 from the germline V gene are SEHNR and FQNEAQ (reference sequence). The CDR3 has 15 residues. V was trimmed by 5 bases and J by 3 bases, leaving 16 bases between them. CDR3 region: CASSRPRDGDTEAFF. CDR3 nucleotide sequence: TGTGCCAGCAGCCGGCCCCGGGACGGGGACACTGAAGCTTTCTTT.

This clone ranks as medium-sized. The chain couples TRBV6-5 to TRBJ1-3; 7 nucleotides line up with TRBD1. V shed 5 bases, J shed 0 bases, and the junction held 1 base outside the gene matches. CDR1 and CDR2 from the germline V gene are MNHEY and SVGAGI. This CDR3 comprises 14 residues. CDR3: CASSGTASGNTIYF. The CDR3, as DNA: TGTGCCAGCAGTGGGACAGCCTCTGGAAACACCATATATTTT.